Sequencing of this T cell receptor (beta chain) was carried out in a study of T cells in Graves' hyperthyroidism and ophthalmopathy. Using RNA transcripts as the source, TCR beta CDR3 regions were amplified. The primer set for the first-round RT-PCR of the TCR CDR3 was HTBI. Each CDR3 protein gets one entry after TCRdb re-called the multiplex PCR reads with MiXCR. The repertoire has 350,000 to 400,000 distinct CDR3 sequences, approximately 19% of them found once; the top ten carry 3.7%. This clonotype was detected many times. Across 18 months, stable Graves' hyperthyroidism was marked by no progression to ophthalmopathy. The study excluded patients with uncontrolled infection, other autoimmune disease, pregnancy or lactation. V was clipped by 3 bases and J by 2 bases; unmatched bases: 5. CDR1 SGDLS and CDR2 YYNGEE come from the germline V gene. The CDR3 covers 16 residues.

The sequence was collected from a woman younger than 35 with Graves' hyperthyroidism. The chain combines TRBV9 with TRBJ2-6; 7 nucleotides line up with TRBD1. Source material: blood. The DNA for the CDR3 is TGTGCCAGCAGCGCCGGGCAGGGGGCTGGGGCCAACGTCCTGACTTTC. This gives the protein CASSAGQGAGANVLTF.